What follows are 20 T cell receptor beta chains derived from one specimen sequenced in a study of T cells in Graves' hyperthyroidism and ophthalmopathy. The investigators amplified TCR beta CDR3 regions from RNA transcripts. In the first-round RT-PCR of the TCR CDR3, the HTBI primer set was used. One entry per CDR3 protein, called by TCRdb with MiXCR from the multiplex PCR reads. The sample has under 400,000 distinct CDR3 sequences; less than 20% are singletons. The sample was blood. The origin of the receptors is a woman aged 40 to 50 with Graves' ophthalmopathy.

This clonotype occurred once. The chain recombines TRBV12-3 or TRBV12-4 with TRBJ2-5; the match to TRBD2 covers 9 bases. CDR3 size: 15 residues. The trim removed 4 bases at V and 5 bases at J, leaving 8 bases unmatched. CDR3 sequence: CASSSQAGGQETQYF. The CDR3 DNA follows: TGTGCCAGCAGTTCCCAAGCGGGAGGCCAGGAGACCCAGTACTTC.

The V call is TRBV12-3 or TRBV12-4, the J call TRBJ1-5; possibly TRBD1 for D (6 bases). CDR3 size: 13 residues. Trimming shortened V by 6 bases and J by 10 bases, and 16 bases separated the two germline ends. CDR3 DNA: TGTGCCAGCAGCCACGGACGGGGGCAACCCCAGCATTTT. It codes for CASSHGRGQPQHF.

This clonotype was observed at least ten times. The chain combines TRBV5-1 with TRBJ1-3; D uncertain. This CDR3 spans 15 amino acids. Germline V gene data show CDR1 as SGHRS and CDR2 as YFSETQ. V was clipped by 4 bases and J by 0 bases, with 11 bases between them. CDR3 amino acids: CASSRSAASGNTIYF. In DNA, the CDR3 is TGCGCCAGCAGCCGGTCGGCAGCCTCTGGAAACACCATATATTTT.

This clonotype was seen many times. The chain joins TRBV4-1 to TRBJ1-1; possibly TRBD1 for D (5 bases). The ends were cut back, 1 base at V and 6 bases at J, with 15 bases in the middle. Germline V gives CDR1 MGHRA, CDR2 YSYEKL. CDR3 size: 15 residues. The CDR3 nucleotides are TGCGCCAGCAGCCAAGTCCGGGACCTCGGGCCTGAAGCTTTCTTT. Its translation is CASSQVRDLGPEAFF.

This clonotype was picked up many times. The gene calls are TRBV19 and TRBJ1-1, with TRBD1 matching over 9 bases. The CDR3 loop spans 14 amino acids. The germline V gene encodes CDR1 LNHDA and CDR2 SQIVND (reference sequence). V gave up 5 bases and J gave up 6 bases; unmatched junction bases: 7. The CDR3 loop is CASSHRGRGAEAFF. In nucleotides, the CDR3 is TGTGCCAGTAGTCACAGGGGGCGCGGGGCTGAAGCTTTCTTT.

In this sample, this clonotype turned up many times. The rearrangement uses TRBV7-8 and TRBJ2-7, with D possibly matching TRBD2 (6 bases). This CDR3 comprises 16 residues. The V and J ends lost 5 bases and 0 bases respectively, with 17 bases between them. Germline V lookup: CDR1 SGHVS, CDR2 FQNEAQ. CDR3 nucleotides: TGTGCCAGCAGCCGACCCCGGGACTCGATCTCCTACGAGCAGTACTTC. Amino acid sequence: CASSRPRDSISYEQYF.

This clonotype showed up many times. The chain employs TRBV18 and TRBJ2-5; 8 bases line up with TRBD1. The CDR3 extends over 16 amino acids. The germline gives CDR1 KGHSH, CDR2 LQKENI. V was clipped by 2 bases and J by 5 bases; unmatched bases: 10. The CDR3 protein is CASSPIVSGGAETQYF. CDR3 nucleotide sequence: TGTGCCAGCTCACCAATTGTGTCAGGGGGCGCGGAGACCCAGTACTTC.

This clonotype has just a few counts. This chain connects TRBV28 to TRBJ2-2; D is perhaps TRBD1 or TRBD2 (5 bases each). The germline V gene encodes CDR1 MDHEN and CDR2 SYDVKM. The germline V and J ends were trimmed by 5 bases and 0 bases, with 10 bases remaining between them. The CDR3 is 15 amino acids. The CDR3 nucleotides are TGTGCCAGCAGTAGGGGAGTACCGAACACCGGGGAGCTGTTTTTT. Protein: CASSRGVPNTGELFF.

This clonotype occurred many times. This chain connects TRBV12-3 or TRBV12-4 to TRBJ2-2, with 11 bases identical to TRBD1. V was pared by 2 bases and J by 5 bases, with 10 bases of the junction left unmatched. The CDR3 runs to 18 residues. In DNA, the CDR3 is TGTGCCAGCAGTTTATTCGTTGGCGGACAGGGGGCGACCGGGGAGCTGTTTTTT. Amino acid sequence: CASSLFVGGQGATGELFF.

A remark on this clonotype: The junction differs from germline at one of its ends, possibly a read error. This chain joins TRBV24-1 and TRBJ2-3; D unclear. Germline CDR1 reads KGHDR; CDR2 reads SFDVKD. The CDR3 extends over 13 amino acids. CDR3 sequence reads: CAASGGASPSQYF. The CDR3, as DNA: TGTGCCGCCAGTGGTGGTGCATCTCCATCGCAGTATTTT.

The CDR3 nucleotides read TGTGCCACCAGCAGAGACGCAGGGTGGGGAGAGACCCAGTACTTC. Amino acid sequence: CATSRDAGWGETQYF. The rearrangement joins TRBV15 to TRBJ2-5; D may be TRBD1 (5 bases). The V gene lost 0 bases and the J gene lost 4 bases, with 12 bases spanning the gap. CDR3 length: 15 amino acids. Germline CDR1 and CDR2: LNHNV and YYDKDF (reference sequence).

This sequence joins TRBV15 and TRBJ1-2, with D perhaps TRBD1 (6 bases). The CDR3 consists of 14 residues. V gave up 7 bases and J gave up 7 bases, with 19 bases separating them. The germline CDR1 and CDR2 sequences are LNHNV and YYDKDF (reference sequence). CDR3 coding DNA: TGTGCCACCAAGGGGGGCGGACGGTGGTCTGGCTACACCTTC. It encodes CATKGGGRWSGYTF. The variable domain in full, with the rest retrieved from reference TRBV15 and TRBJ1-2, is DAMVIQNPRYQVTQFGKPVTLSCSQTLNHNVMYWYQQKSSQAPKLLFHYYDKDFNNEADTPDNFQSRRPNTSFCFLDIRSPGLGDTAMYLCATKGGGRWSGYTFGSGTRLTVV.

This clonotype appeared many times. This chain connects TRBV29-1 to TRBJ2-7; D unclear. The germline V gene has CDR1 SQVTM and CDR2 ANQGSEA. Trimming shortened V by 1 base and J by 2 bases, and 9 bases separated the two germline ends. The CDR3 is 13 residues long. The CDR3 DNA is TGCAGCGTTGAAGTAGAGTTAACCTACGAGCAGTACTTC. Its translation is CSVEVELTYEQYF.

This clonotype was picked up many times. The chain employs TRBV7-3 and TRBJ2-7; maybe TRBD2 (6 bases). The germline V gene encodes CDR1 SGHTA and CDR2 FQGTGA. The CDR3 has 18 residues. Trimming pared 8 bases from V and 5 bases from J, leaving 31 bases between. CDR3 protein: CASVFSPRDSWRVDEQYF. CDR3 sequence (DNA): TGTGCCAGCGTTTTCTCCCCCAGGGACTCTTGGCGGGTGGACGAGCAGTACTTC.

This clonotype came up many times. The DNA of the CDR3 is TGCAGTGCTAGACCAAAGGGGACAGGGGCACACTATGGCTACACCTTC. It yields the protein CSARPKGTGAHYGYTF. The chain links TRBV20-1 to TRBJ1-2; 10 nucleotides align to TRBD1. V lost 2 bases to trimming and J lost 3 bases; unmatched junction nucleotides: 9. The CDR3 is 16 amino acids. Germline loops: CDR1 DFQATT, CDR2 SNEGSKA (reference sequence).

The rearrangement uses TRBV6-2 or TRBV6-3 and TRBJ2-6; D might be TRBD1 (5 bases). The CDR3 has 18 residues. Germline V lookup: CDR1 MNHEY, CDR2 SVGEGT. Trimming pared 7 bases from V and 4 bases from J, leaving 23 bases between. The CDR3 sequence: CASKKGFFSLAGANVLTF. The CDR3 DNA reads as TGTGCCAGCAAAAAGGGGTTCTTCTCTCTGGCAGGGGCCAACGTCCTGACTTTC.

This clonotype came up many times. This sequence joins TRBV28 and TRBJ1-2; D is possibly TRBD1 (5 bases). V was pared by 0 bases and J by 4 bases, with 12 bases between. CDR3 length: 15 residues. Per germline, CDR1 MDHEN and CDR2 SYDVKM. The CDR3 reads CASSLWQTDRYGYTF. The CDR3 DNA is TGTGCCAGCAGTTTATGGCAGACAGACCGCTATGGCTACACCTTC.

The J gene is TRBJ1-6, the V gene TRBV12-3 or TRBV12-4; D is ambiguous. Trimming cost V 5 bases and J 9 bases, with 8 bases left between them. The CDR3 is 12 amino acids. The CDR3 nucleotides are TGTGCCAGCAGTGAACTTGGTTCACCCCTCCACTTT. This sequence encodes CASSELGSPLHF.

This clonotype was seen many times. The CDR3 region is CSAPGWKSSTDTQYF. CDR3 in DNA: TGCAGTGCTCCTGGTTGGAAATCTAGCACAGATACGCAGTATTTT. This chain links TRBV20-1 with TRBJ2-3; no reliable D call. CDR1 and CDR2 (germline): DFQATT, SNEGSKA (reference sequence). CDR3 length equals 15 residues. Trimming pared 5 bases from V and 0 bases from J, leaving 15 bases between.

This clonotype came up many times. The chain is built from TRBV2 and TRBJ1-2, with TRBD1 identical over 11 bases. This CDR3 contains 14 residues. Trimming removed 5 bases from V and 10 bases from J; junction bases left unmatched: 9. CDR1 is SNHLY and CDR2 is FYNNEI in the germline V gene. CDR3 nucleotide sequence: TGTGCCAGCAGTTTCGGGACAGGGGGTGCTGACTACACCTTC. Encoded protein: CASSFGTGGADYTF.